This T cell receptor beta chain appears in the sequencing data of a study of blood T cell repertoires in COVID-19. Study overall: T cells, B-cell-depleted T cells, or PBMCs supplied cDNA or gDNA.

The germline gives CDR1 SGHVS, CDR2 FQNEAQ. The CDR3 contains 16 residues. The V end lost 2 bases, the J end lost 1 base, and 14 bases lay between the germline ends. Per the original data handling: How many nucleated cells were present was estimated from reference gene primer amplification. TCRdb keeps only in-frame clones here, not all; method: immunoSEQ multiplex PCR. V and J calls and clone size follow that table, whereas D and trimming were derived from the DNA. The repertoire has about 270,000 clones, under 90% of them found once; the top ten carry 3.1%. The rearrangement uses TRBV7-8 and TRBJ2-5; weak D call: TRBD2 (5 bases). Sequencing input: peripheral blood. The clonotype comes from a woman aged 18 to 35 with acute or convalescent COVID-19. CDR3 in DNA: TGTGCCAGCAGCTTAACGGTGGAGGATCTCCAAGAGACCCAGTACTTC. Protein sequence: CASSLTVEDLQETQYF.